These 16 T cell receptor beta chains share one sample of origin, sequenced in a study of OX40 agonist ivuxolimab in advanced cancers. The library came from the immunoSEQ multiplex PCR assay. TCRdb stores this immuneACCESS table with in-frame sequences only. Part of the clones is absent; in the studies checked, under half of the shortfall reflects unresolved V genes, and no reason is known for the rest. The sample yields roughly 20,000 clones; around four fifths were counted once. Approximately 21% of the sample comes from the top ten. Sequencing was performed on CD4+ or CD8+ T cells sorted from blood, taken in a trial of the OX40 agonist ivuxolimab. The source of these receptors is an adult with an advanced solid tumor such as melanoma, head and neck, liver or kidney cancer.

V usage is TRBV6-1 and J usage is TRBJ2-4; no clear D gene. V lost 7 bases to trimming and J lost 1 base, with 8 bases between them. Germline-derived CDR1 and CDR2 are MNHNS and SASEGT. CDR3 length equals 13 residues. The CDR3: CASNFRAKNIQYF. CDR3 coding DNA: TGTGCCAGCAACTTCAGGGCCAAAAACATTCAGTACTTC.

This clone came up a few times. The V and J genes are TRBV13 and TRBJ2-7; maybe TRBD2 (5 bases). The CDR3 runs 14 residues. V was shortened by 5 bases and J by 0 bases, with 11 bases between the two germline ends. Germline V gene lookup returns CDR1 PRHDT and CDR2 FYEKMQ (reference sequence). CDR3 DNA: TGTGCCAGCAGCATGAGCGGTAGCTCCTACGAGCAGTACTTC. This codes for CASSMSGSSYEQYF.

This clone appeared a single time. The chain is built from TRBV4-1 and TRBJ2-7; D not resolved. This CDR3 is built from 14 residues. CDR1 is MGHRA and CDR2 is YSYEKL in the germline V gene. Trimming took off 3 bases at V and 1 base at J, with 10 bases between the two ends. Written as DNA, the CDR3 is TGCGCCAGCAGCCAGACGGACGGTTCCTACGAGCAGTACTTC. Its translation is CASSQTDGSYEQYF.

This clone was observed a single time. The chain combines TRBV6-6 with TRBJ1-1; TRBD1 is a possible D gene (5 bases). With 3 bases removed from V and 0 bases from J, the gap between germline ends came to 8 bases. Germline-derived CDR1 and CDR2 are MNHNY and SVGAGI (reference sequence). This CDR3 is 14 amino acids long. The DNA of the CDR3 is TGTGCCAGCAGTTATTCGGGACTGAACACTGAAGCTTTCTTT. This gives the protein CASSYSGLNTEAFF.

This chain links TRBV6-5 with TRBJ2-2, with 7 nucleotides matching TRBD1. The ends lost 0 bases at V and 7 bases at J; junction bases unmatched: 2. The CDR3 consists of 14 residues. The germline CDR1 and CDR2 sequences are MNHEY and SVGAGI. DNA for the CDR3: TGTGCCAGCAGTTACTCCGCAGGGGGCGGGGAGCTGTTTTTT. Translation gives CASSYSAGGGELFF.

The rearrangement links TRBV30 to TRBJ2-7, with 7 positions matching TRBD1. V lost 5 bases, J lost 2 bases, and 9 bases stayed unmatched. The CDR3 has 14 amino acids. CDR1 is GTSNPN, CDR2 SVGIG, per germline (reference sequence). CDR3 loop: CAWQGDIRTYEQYF. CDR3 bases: TGTGCCTGGCAGGGGGACATCCGGACCTACGAGCAGTACTTC.

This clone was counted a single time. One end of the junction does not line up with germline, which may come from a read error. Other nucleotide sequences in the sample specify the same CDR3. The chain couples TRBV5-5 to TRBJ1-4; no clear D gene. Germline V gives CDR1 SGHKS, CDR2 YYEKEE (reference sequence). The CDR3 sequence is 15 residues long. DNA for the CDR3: TGCGCCAGCAGCCAAGTCGAGGTAGAAGGCGAAAAACTGTTTTTT. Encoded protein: CASSQVEVEGEKLFF. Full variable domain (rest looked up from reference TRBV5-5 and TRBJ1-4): DAGVTQSPTHLIKTRGQQVTLRCSPISGHKSVSWYQQVLGQGPQFIFQYYEKEERGRGNFPDRFSARQFPNYSSELNVNALLLGDSALYLCASSQVEVEGEKLFFGSGTQLSVL.

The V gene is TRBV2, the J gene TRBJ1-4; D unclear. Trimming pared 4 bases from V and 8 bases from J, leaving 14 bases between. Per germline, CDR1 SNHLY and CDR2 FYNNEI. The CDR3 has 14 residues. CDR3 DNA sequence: TGTGCCAGCAGTGGACACATGCAGGAGGAAAAACTGTTTTTT. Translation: CASSGHMQEEKLFF.

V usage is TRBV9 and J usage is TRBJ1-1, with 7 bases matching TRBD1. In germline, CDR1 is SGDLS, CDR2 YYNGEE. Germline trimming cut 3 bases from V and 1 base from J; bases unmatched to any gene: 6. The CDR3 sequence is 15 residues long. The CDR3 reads CASSAGGTANTEAFF. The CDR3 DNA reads TGTGCCAGCAGCGCGGGCGGGACAGCGAACACTGAAGCTTTCTTT.

CDR3 loop: CASSQADLMGTEAFF. CDR3 nucleotides: TGCGCCAGCAGCCAAGCAGACCTTATGGGCACTGAAGCTTTCTTT. The J gene is TRBJ1-1, the V gene TRBV4-1; D is unresolved. This CDR3 spans 15 amino acids. Germline lookup yields CDR1 MGHRA and CDR2 YSYEKL. Deletions cut 1 base from V and 4 bases from J, with 13 bases between.

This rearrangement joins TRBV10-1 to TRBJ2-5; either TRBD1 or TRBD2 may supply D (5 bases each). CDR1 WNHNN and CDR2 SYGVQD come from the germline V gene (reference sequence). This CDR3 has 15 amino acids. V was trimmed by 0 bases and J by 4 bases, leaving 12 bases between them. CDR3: CASSESGDGLETQYF. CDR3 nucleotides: TGCGCCAGCAGTGAGTCGGGGGACGGCTTAGAGACCCAGTACTTC.

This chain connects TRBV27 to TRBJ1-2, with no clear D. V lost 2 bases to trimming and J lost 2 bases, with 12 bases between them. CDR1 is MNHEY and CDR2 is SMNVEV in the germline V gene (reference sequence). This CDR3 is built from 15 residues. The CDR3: CASSLKGEANYGYTF. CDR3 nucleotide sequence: TGTGCCAGCAGTTTAAAAGGAGAAGCGAACTATGGCTACACCTTC.

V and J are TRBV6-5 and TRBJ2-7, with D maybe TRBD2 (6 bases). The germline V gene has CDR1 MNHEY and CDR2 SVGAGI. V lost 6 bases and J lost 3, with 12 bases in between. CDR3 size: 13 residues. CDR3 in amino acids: CASRGRQLYEQYF. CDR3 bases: TGTGCCAGCAGGGGGAGGCAGCTCTACGAGCAGTACTTC.

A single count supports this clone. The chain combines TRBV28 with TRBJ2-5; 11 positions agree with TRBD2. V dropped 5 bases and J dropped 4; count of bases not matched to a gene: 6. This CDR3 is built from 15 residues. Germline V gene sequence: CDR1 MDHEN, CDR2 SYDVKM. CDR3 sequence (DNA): TGTGCCAGCAGTCTCAATAGCGGGAGGGGAGAGACCCAGTACTTC. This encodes CASSLNSGRGETQYF.

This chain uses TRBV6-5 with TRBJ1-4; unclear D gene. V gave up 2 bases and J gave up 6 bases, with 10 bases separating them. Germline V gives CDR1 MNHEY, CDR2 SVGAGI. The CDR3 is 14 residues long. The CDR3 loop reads CASSYLKGDEKLFF. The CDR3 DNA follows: TGTGCCAGCAGTTACCTAAAGGGTGATGAAAAACTGTTTTTT.

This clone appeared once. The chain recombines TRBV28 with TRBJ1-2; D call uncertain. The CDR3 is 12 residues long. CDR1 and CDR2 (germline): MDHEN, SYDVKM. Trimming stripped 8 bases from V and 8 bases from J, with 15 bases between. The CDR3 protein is CASGREGPGYTF. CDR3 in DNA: TGTGCCAGCGGGAGAGAAGGGCCCGGCTACACCTTC.